This record concerns one T cell receptor beta chain sequence. The antigen this receptor binds is unknown. No base quality values were provided; no much bigger clone lies one nucleotide off. The data belong to a study of response to subunit inactivated influenza vaccine (dated by TCRdb to the late 2010s). About the investigation overall: To follow how T cells responded to a trivalent subunit inactivated influenza vaccine, the researchers relied on deep quantitative profiling of the T cell receptor repertoire. The research as a whole found: According to the authors, only a limited number of new T cells may be recruited by each seasonal influenza vaccination.

Based on the germline V gene (reference sequence), the CDR1 and CDR2 sequences are LGHDT and YNNKEL. Trimming at the junction amounts to 0 bases on V and 6 bases on J, and the germline ends lie 12 bases apart. The CDR3 holds 15 amino acids from the cysteine to the phenylalanine. The sequence is cut down to CDR3 DNA, 45 bases in frame from base 1. Library preparation employed RT-PCR. This sample was sequenced with an Illumina HiSeq 2500. In TCRdb, the public reads were trimmed at Q25 with fastp and aligned with MiXCR, with productive beta chains retained. CDR3 protein duplicates are merged, each entry listing the most common genes and DNA. This sample comprises just under 550,000 distinct CDR3 sequences, under 30% of them detected only once. The ten largest make up 2.5% to 3% of the sample. These data were also filed under a second study, of T cells expressing NK-cell markers. Looking at the second paper: TCR beta cDNA libraries were prepared using 5'RACE template switching, which introduced a universal primer site and unique molecular identifiers. In sorted CD3+CD56+NKG2C+, CD3+CD56+NKG2C- and CD3+CD56-NKG2C+ T-cell subsets from about eight donors, TCR beta-chain repertoires were profiled. Seven of the eight sequenced donors were HCMV-seropositive and one was HCMV-seronegative. To restrict sorting to alphabetaTCR-expressing T cells, an anti-gammadeltaTCR antibody was added in several experiments. In roughly six donors, the dominant CD3+CD56+NKG2C+ clonotypes ranked among the top 10 CD8+ clonotypes, making up roughly 1.0-8% of CD8+ T cells. Those dominant clonotypes were again the most abundant among CD3+CD56-NKG2C+ cells in a few donors, at about 25-60.1%. It remained unclear whether the expanded NKG2C-expressing T cell clones were specific for HCMV antigens. The eight sequenced donors were randomly selected healthy volunteers, three men and five women. To determine HCMV serostatus, a commercial ELISA kit was used to detect HCMV-specific IgG in serum. Peripheral blood mononuclear cells were isolated from blood by Ficoll density gradient centrifugation. CD4+ and CD8+ T cells were isolated from PBMC by magnetic immunoseparation with Miltenyi isolation kits. cDNA synthesis was primed from the TCR beta constant segment and was followed by two successive PCR amplification steps. Sequencing of the libraries produced 2 x 150 bp reads on Illumina HiSeq 2000/2500, MiSeq or NextSeq. Reads were demultiplexed and grouped by UMI with MIGEC, and clonotypes were assembled and quantified with MiTCR. To remove erroneous sequences, TCR cDNA sequences were retained only when supported by two or more reads. Downstream repertoire analysis used the tcR package, and clonotypes were matched across fractions by CDR3 nucleotide sequence plus V segment. VDJmatch was used to annotate antigen specificity against VDJdb, with one amino acid substitution in CDR3 permitted.

The clonotype comes from a man aged 45-65 years who received an inactivated influenza vaccine. Donor details come from another sample of the same person, matched by shared clones. Sequences were derived from CD4+ T cells sorted from PBMCs, sampled roughly 13 days after vaccination. This chain is built from TRBV3-1 and TRBJ1-5; TRBD1 is a weak D gene call, 6 bases matching. DNA sequence: TGTGCCAGCAGCCAAGAACAGGGTGAGAGTCAGCCCCAGCATTTT. This sequence encodes CASSQEQGESQPQHF. Extended through the reference TRBV3-1 and TRBJ1-5 proteins, this CDR3 yields the full variable domain: DTAVSQTPKYLVTQMGNDKSIKCEQNLGHDTMYWYKQDSKKFLKIMFSYNNKELIINETVPNRFSPKSPDKAHLNLHINSLELGDSAVYFCASSQEQGESQPQHFGDGTRLSIL.